Below are 7 T cell receptor beta chains sequenced from a single sample in a study of T cell changes during pregnancy in multiple sclerosis. Clones were read by immunoSEQ multiplex PCR, and TCRdb kept only the in-frame ones, dropping some. The sample contains 85,000 to 130,000 clones, 85% to 95% of which appear only once. Sequenced material: peripheral blood, taken after pregnancy. Receptors originate from a female donor with multiple sclerosis, enrolled in a pregnancy study.

This clone was observed once. The CDR3: CASSEVRGGGNEKLFF. The CDR3 DNA reads TGTGCCAGCAGTGAGGTGCGGGGCGGGGGCAATGAAAAACTGTTTTTT. The genes are TRBV6-1 and TRBJ1-4; weak D call: TRBD1 (6 bases). Trimming took off 3 bases at V and 5 bases at J, with 16 bases between the two ends. Germline lookup yields CDR1 MNHNS and CDR2 SASEGT. This CDR3 region has 16 residues.

The chain combines TRBV2 with TRBJ2-7; D is possibly TRBD2 (6 bases). With 1 base removed from V and 5 bases from J, the gap between germline ends came to 18 bases. The CDR3 consists of 16 residues. Germline V gene sequence: CDR1 SNHLY, CDR2 FYNNEI. CDR3 bases: TGTGCCAGCAGTGAAGGGAGGGGATTCCCTCCCCACGAGCAGTACTTC. Protein: CASSEGRGFPPHEQYF.

CDR3 region: CASSASGLPYNEQFF. CDR3 nucleotide sequence: TGTGCCAGCAGCGCCTCGGGACTCCCCTACAATGAGCAGTTCTTC. V and J are TRBV9 and TRBJ2-1; D may be TRBD2 (6 bases). V lost 3 bases and J lost 2, with 12 bases in between. The CDR3 consists of 15 residues. CDR1 and CDR2 (germline): SGDLS, YYNGEE.

This clone was recorded only once. This rearrangement joins TRBV27 to TRBJ2-7; a possible D gene is TRBD1 (6 bases). V shed 5 bases and J shed 7 bases, with 15 bases lying between them. The CDR3 has 13 amino acids. CDR1 is MNHEY and CDR2 is SMNVEV in the germline V gene (reference sequence). The CDR3: CASSDNRAGEQYF. In DNA form, the CDR3 reads TGTGCCAGCAGTGACAACAGGGCTGGAGAGCAGTACTTC.

The rearrangement uses TRBV11-2 and TRBJ2-5, with 13 bases fitting TRBD2. Unmatched junction bases numbered 5, after V lost 5 bases and J lost 5 bases. The germline V gene encodes CDR1 SGHAT and CDR2 FQNNGV. The CDR3 consists of 15 residues. CDR3 sequence reads: CASSPGTSGAETQYF. The CDR3 DNA follows: TGTGCCAGCAGCCCCGGGACTAGCGGGGCGGAGACCCAGTACTTC.

J is TRBJ2-5 and V is TRBV4-2; D call uncertain. Trimming took 3 bases from V and 1 from J, leaving 15 bases between them. CDR1 is LGHNA, CDR2 YNFKEQ, per germline. The CDR3 runs 16 residues. The CDR3 loop reads CASSQAAVVSQETQYF. The CDR3 DNA sequence: TGTGCCAGCAGCCAGGCGGCCGTAGTCTCCCAAGAGACCCAGTACTTC.

The rearrangement joins TRBV30 to TRBJ2-3; D may be TRBD2 (7 bases). CDR1 is GTSNPN and CDR2 is SVGIG in the germline V gene (reference sequence). This CDR3 is built from 12 residues. Trimming stripped 3 bases from V and 5 bases from J, with 9 bases between. CDR3 residues: CAWRGGLDTQYF. CDR3 sequence (DNA): TGTGCCTGGAGGGGGGGGCTAGATACGCAGTATTTT.